These 5 T cell receptor beta chains were sequenced from one sample in a study of glioma-infiltrating T cells. Amplification of TCR alpha and beta CDR3 regions from RNA used iRepertoire nested multiplex PCR. TCRdb reanalysed the multiplex PCR reads using MiXCR and keeps one entry per CDR3 protein. The sample yields about 380,000 distinct CDR3 sequences, about two fifths seen once. Sequenced material: glioma tissue, nonneoplastic brain tissue, or PBMCs (not recorded which). Receptor source: a human donor with low-grade glioma or glioblastoma, undergoing nonglioma brain surgery, or in good health (not recorded which).

This chain joins TRBV20-1 and TRBJ2-1; D may be TRBD1 or TRBD2 (7 bases each). The germline gives CDR1 DFQATT, CDR2 SNEGSKA (reference sequence). The CDR3 length is 16 residues. V lost 6 bases and J lost 8, with 26 bases in between. Here the CDR3 reads CSALNPQGRAGDEQFF. Here the CDR3 DNA reads TGCAGTGCCCTCAACCCACAGGGGAGGGCTGGCGATGAGCAGTTCTTC.

This clonotype was observed at least ten times. The chain combines TRBV20-1 with TRBJ1-5; tentative D call: TRBD1 (5 bases). Trimming left V 0 bases short and J 6 bases short, with 6 bases between. The CDR3 extends over 12 amino acids. Per the germline V gene, CDR1 is DFQATT and CDR2 is SNEGSKA (reference sequence). For the CDR3, the DNA is TGCAGTGCTAGAGAGGGGACTCAGCCCCAGCATTTT. Its protein product is CSAREGTQPQHF.

Turning to this clonotype: A much larger clone sits a single nucleotide away, making a read error possible. Here the CDR3 omits its conserved ending phenylalanine or tryptophan, so a read error is the likely source. The CDR3 DNA is TGTGCCAGCAGCTTAGGCCCAGCTCGGGGGCACGAGCAGTACTCC. Protein product: CASSLGPARGHEQYS. The rearrangement joins TRBV4-2 to TRBJ2-7, with D tentatively TRBD1 or TRBD2 (6 bases each). Trimming removed 5 bases from V and 5 bases from J, with 19 bases in between. Germline assignment: CDR1 LGHNA and CDR2 YNFKEQ. CDR3 length: 15 residues.

This clonotype was seen more than once but under ten times. The genes are TRBV15 and TRBJ1-4; tentative D call: TRBD1 (6 bases). Trimming removed 4 bases at V and 7 bases at J, with 22 bases between. The CDR3 sequence is 17 residues long. Germline V gene sequence: CDR1 LNHNV, CDR2 YYDKDF (reference sequence). The CDR3 region has the DNA TGTGCCACCAGCACACTCCCCAACAGGGTGGGCGGTGAAAAACTGTTTTTT. It yields the protein CATSTLPNRVGGEKLFF.

The V gene is TRBV12-3 or TRBV12-4, the J gene TRBJ2-5; D gene uncertain. Trimming stripped 5 bases from V and 0 bases from J, with 22 bases between. CDR3 length equals 18 residues. The CDR3, as DNA: TGTGCCAGCAGTCCAGCCCTCCTGGGTAATACGTACCAAGAGACCCAGTACTTC. Residues: CASSPALLGNTYQETQYF.